This entry lists 32 T cell receptor beta chains sequenced from one sample in a study of post-analysis software for immune sequencing data. The study, taken as a whole, reports: Five or six TRBV segments were more frequent in patients than controls; TRBV5-6, TRBV5-1 and TRBV20-1 belonged to this group.

These receptors' antigens are unknown. Unique molecular identifiers were present in the TCR beta cDNA libraries. One entry per CDR3 protein, called by TCRdb with MiXCR from the PCR reads. The sample yields almost 700,000 distinct CDR3 sequences, around 64% seen once. Source material: blood. The receptors were gathered from a girl aged 2-10 years with multiple sclerosis.

For the CDR3, the DNA is TGTGCCAGCAGCGCACCCGGGACAGGGAATTCACCCCTCCACTTT. Protein sequence: CASSAPGTGNSPLHF. This chain links TRBV7-2 with TRBJ1-6; 9 positions match TRBD1. V was clipped by 5 bases and J by 7 bases; unmatched bases: 6. Per germline, CDR1 SGHTA and CDR2 FQGNSA. CDR3 length equals 15 residues.

This clonotype was counted between two and nine times. This chain joins TRBV7-2 and TRBJ2-7; TRBD1 aligns across 7 bases. The CDR3 is made up of 12 amino acids. Unmatched junction bases numbered 4, after V lost 5 bases and J lost 6 bases. Germline V gives CDR1 SGHTA, CDR2 FQGNSA. The CDR3 sequence: CASSNGQVEQYF. CDR3 nucleotides: TGTGCCAGCAGCAATGGACAGGTCGAGCAGTACTTC.

The chain links TRBV29-1 to TRBJ2-2, with D unclear. Germline V gene lookup returns CDR1 SQVTM and CDR2 ANQGSEA. The CDR3 is 13 residues long. Trimming removed 4 bases at V and 1 base at J, with 7 bases between. CDR3 sequence reads: CSVVDGNTGELFF. In DNA form, the CDR3 reads TGCAGCGTTGTGGACGGGAACACCGGGGAGCTGTTTTTT.

The rearrangement joins TRBV24-1 to TRBJ2-5, with D possibly TRBD2 on 5 matching bases. This CDR3 spans 14 amino acids. The V end lost 0 bases, the J end lost 4 bases, and 8 bases lay between the germline ends. The V gene's germline CDR1 is KGHDR and CDR2 SFDVKD. DNA of the CDR3: TGTGCCACCAGTGATTTGTCAGGAGGAGAGACCCAGTACTTC. It translates to CATSDLSGGETQYF.

In nucleotides, the CDR3 is TGTGCCAGCAACCCCGGGGCCGCCTACGAGCAGTACTTC. Translated: CASNPGAAYEQYF. The rearrangement uses TRBV12-3 or TRBV12-4 and TRBJ2-7; D possibly matches TRBD1 or TRBD2 (5 bases each). V lost 7 bases and J 2 bases, leaving 12 bases between the germline ends. This CDR3 region has 13 residues.

This sequence joins TRBV20-1 and TRBJ2-1, with D maybe TRBD2 (6 bases). The CDR3 has 14 residues. The germline gives CDR1 DFQATT, CDR2 SNEGSKA (reference sequence). Between the trimmed V and J ends, which lost 5 bases and 9 bases, there was a span of 20 bases. CDR3 residues: CSAALAGIGFEQFF. In DNA, the CDR3 is TGCAGTGCTGCCCTTGCGGGAATAGGGTTTGAGCAGTTCTTC.

There are a few counts of this clonotype. The chain links TRBV29-1 to TRBJ2-5, with D maybe TRBD2 (6 bases). With 0 bases removed from V and 5 bases from J, the gap between germline ends came to 10 bases. There are 13 residues in the CDR3. Germline CDR1 SQVTM, CDR2 ANQGSEA. The CDR3 loop reads CSVEDGGLETQYF. As DNA, the CDR3 is TGCAGCGTTGAAGATGGGGGGTTGGAGACCCAGTACTTC.

This rearrangement joins TRBV25-1 to TRBJ2-1, with 7 nucleotides matching TRBD2. The germline CDR1 and CDR2 sequences are MGHDK and SYGVNS. The J segment lost 0 bases and the V segment lost 5 bases, leaving 4 bases of the junction unmatched. The CDR3 has 15 amino acids. The CDR3 DNA reads TGTGCCAGCAGTCCAGCGGGACCCTCCTACAATGAGCAGTTCTTC. Translated: CASSPAGPSYNEQFF.

The gene calls are TRBV9 and TRBJ2-1, with TRBD1 matching 9 bases. The V gene's germline CDR1 is SGDLS and CDR2 YYNGEE. This CDR3 region has 13 residues. Trimming at V came to 1 base and at J to 12 bases, leaving 5 bases not matched to a gene. The CDR3 coding sequence is TGTGCCAGCAGCGTACCTGGACAGGGGTGGCAGTTCTTC. This gives the protein CASSVPGQGWQFF.

This clonotype was recorded a few times. The chain uses TRBV29-1 and TRBJ2-1, with TRBD2 identical over 11 bases. The CDR3 runs to 13 residues. J was trimmed by 5 bases and V by 7 bases; bases with no gene match: 4. Germline V gives CDR1 SQVTM, CDR2 ANQGSEA. The CDR3 bases are TGCAGCGGAGGGACTAGCGGTAACAATGAGCAGTTCTTC. Translation gives CSGGTSGNNEQFF.

V and J are TRBV5-1 and TRBJ1-5; possible D gene TRBD1, 6 bases. Germline CDR1 SGHRS, CDR2 YFSETQ. Trimming shortened V by 2 bases and J by 7 bases, and 16 bases separated the two germline ends. The CDR3 covers 15 residues. This chain's CDR3 is CASSFSGGPLQPQHF. CDR3 DNA sequence: TGCGCCAGCAGCTTTTCCGGGGGCCCTCTACAGCCCCAGCATTTT.

The rearrangement joins TRBV20-1 to TRBJ2-2; D unclear. Germline V gene lookup returns CDR1 DFQATT and CDR2 SNEGSKA (reference sequence). The CDR3 contains 14 residues. V lost 6 bases, J lost 0 bases, and 11 bases lay in between. Here the CDR3 DNA reads TGCAGTGCCCTCGACACCTCGAACACCGGGGAGCTGTTTTTT. It specifies CSALDTSNTGELFF.

V is TRBV4-2 and J is TRBJ2-1; 11 nucleotides line up with TRBD2. V was pared by 0 bases and J by 2 bases, with 12 bases of the junction left unmatched. Germline V CDR1 and CDR2: LGHNA, YNFKEQ. The CDR3 extends over 20 amino acids. The CDR3 DNA follows: TGTGCCAGCAGCCAAGATCCGCTAGCGGGAGGTCGGTGGACCTACAATGAGCAGTTCTTC. Translated: CASSQDPLAGGRWTYNEQFF.

This clonotype was detected once. The chain employs TRBV2 and TRBJ2-1, with 8 bases aligning to TRBD2. V lost 4 bases to trimming and J lost 6 bases; unmatched junction nucleotides: 5. Germline CDR1 is SNHLY and CDR2 is FYNNEI. CDR3 size: 14 residues. The DNA of the CDR3 is TGTGCCAGCAGTGCCATACTAGCGGCCAATGAGCAGTTCTTC. This codes for CASSAILAANEQFF.

The CDR3 region has the DNA TGCGCCAGCAGCTTAGGGACTGGCGGGACGCACGAGCAGTACTTC. Residues: CASSLGTGGTHEQYF. J is TRBJ2-7 and V is TRBV5-1; tentatively, D is TRBD2 (6 bases). CDR1 is SGHRS, CDR2 YFSETQ, per germline. V was shortened by 2 bases and J by 5 bases, with 17 bases between the two germline ends. There are 15 residues in the CDR3.

The genes are TRBV20-1 and TRBJ2-5; 15 bases are shared with TRBD2. V trimming: 5 bases; J trimming: 6 bases; junction bases outside the gene matches: 4. The V gene's germline CDR1 is DFQATT and CDR2 SNEGSKA (reference sequence). The CDR3 has 14 amino acids. The CDR3 is CSAYGTSGGKTQYF. CDR3 in DNA: TGCAGTGCTTACGGGACTAGCGGGGGGAAGACCCAGTACTTC.

This chain uses TRBV11-2 with TRBJ1-4; 10 positions agree with TRBD1. CDR1 and CDR2 (germline): SGHAT, FQNNGV. The CDR3 runs to 14 residues. Losses at the gene ends were 5 bases for V and 6 bases for J; bases not matched to a gene: 3. CDR3 bases: TGTGCCAGCAGCGCGACAGGGGGCGATGAAAAACTGTTTTTT. It is translated as CASSATGGDEKLFF.

The chain recombines TRBV4-3 with TRBJ2-3; the D is unclear. Per germline, CDR1 LGHNA and CDR2 YSLEER. Trimming shortened V by 0 bases and J by 9 bases, and 13 bases separated the two germline ends. The CDR3 sequence is 14 residues long. In DNA form, the CDR3 reads TGCGCCAGCAGCCAAGACGGGCTGGGTGGCACGCAGTATTTT. Its protein product is CASSQDGLGGTQYF.

This clonotype was recorded a few times. The chain links TRBV20-1 to TRBJ1-6; D might be TRBD1 (6 bases). CDR1 and CDR2 (germline): DFQATT, SNEGSKA (reference sequence). V gave up 3 bases and J gave up 7 bases, with 16 bases separating them. This CDR3 has 15 residues. The CDR3 DNA follows: TGCAGTGCTAGTCGGGGGGCCCTCCTGAATTCACCCCTCCACTTT. Protein product: CSASRGALLNSPLHF.

This clonotype was seen only a few times. This chain links TRBV29-1 with TRBJ2-1; tentative D call: TRBD2 (5 bases). Germline lookup yields CDR1 SQVTM and CDR2 ANQGSEA. Trimming pared 6 bases from V and 10 bases from J, leaving 19 bases between. The CDR3 loop spans 13 amino acids. The CDR3: CSVEEPGGLEQFF. In DNA, the CDR3 is TGCAGCGTAGAGGAGCCCGGAGGTTTGGAGCAGTTCTTC.

The chain joins TRBV7-3 to TRBJ2-7; perhaps TRBD1 as D (6 bases). Trimming left V 6 bases short and J 6 bases short, with 18 bases between. The CDR3 covers 14 residues. Germline assignment: CDR1 SGHTA and CDR2 FQGTGA. As DNA, the CDR3 is TGTGCCAGCAGGTCTGGTCAGGGACACGCCGAGCAGTACTTC. Translation: CASRSGQGHAEQYF.

V and J are TRBV12-5 and TRBJ2-1, with 9 bases lining up with TRBD2. V gave up 0 bases and J gave up 2 bases; unmatched junction bases: 5. Germline assignment: CDR1 LGHNT and CDR2 FRNRAP. This CDR3 contains 17 residues. CDR3 coding DNA: TGTGCTAGTGGTTTGGTACTAGCGGGCACCACCTACAATGAGCAGTTCTTC. This translates into CASGLVLAGTTYNEQFF. Full variable domain (missing parts from reference TRBV12-5 and TRBJ2-1): DARVTQTPRHKVTEMGQEVTMRCQPILGHNTVFWYRQTMMQGLELLAYFRNRAPLDDSGMPKDRFSAEMPDATLATLKIQPSEPRDSAVYFCASGLVLAGTTYNEQFFGPGTRLTVL.

This chain connects TRBV20-1 to TRBJ1-2; D not certain. Germline V gene sequence: CDR1 DFQATT, CDR2 SNEGSKA (reference sequence). The CDR3 covers 11 residues. The V and J ends lost 6 bases and 5 bases respectively, with 10 bases between them. In DNA, the CDR3 is TGCAGTGCCGAAACGGGTTATGGCTACACCTTC. As protein: CSAETGYGYTF.

The J gene is TRBJ2-3, the V gene TRBV29-1, with 8 bases lining up with TRBD1. CDR3 size: 14 residues. Germline trimming cut 5 bases from V and 1 base from J; bases unmatched to any gene: 5. The V gene's germline CDR1 is SQVTM and CDR2 ANQGSEA. The DNA of the CDR3 is TGCAGCGTTCCCCCGGGACAGGGCACAGATACGCAGTATTTT. This translates into CSVPPGQGTDTQYF.

This clonotype was seen only a few times. The chain couples TRBV7-2 to TRBJ2-5; D perhaps matches TRBD2 (6 bases). Trimming took 3 bases from V and 4 from J, leaving 15 bases between them. Germline V gene sequence: CDR1 SGHTA, CDR2 FQGNSA. The length of the CDR3 is 15 residues. The CDR3 DNA reads TGTGCCAGCAGCTTGGGCGGGACCTGGATAGAGACCCAGTACTTC. It codes for CASSLGGTWIETQYF.

The V call is TRBV6-5, the J call TRBJ1-2, with 11 bases identical to TRBD1. V shed 6 bases and J 6 bases; nucleotides not matched to a gene: 6. Germline V lookup: CDR1 MNHEY, CDR2 SVGAGI. This CDR3 region has 14 residues. CDR3 nucleotide sequence: TGTGCCAGCAGCTCTGGACAGGGGGCCGATGGCTACACCTTC. Its translation: CASSSGQGADGYTF.

This rearrangement joins TRBV20-1 to TRBJ2-3; TRBD2 matches at 7 bases. Germline V gene lookup returns CDR1 DFQATT and CDR2 SNEGSKA (reference sequence). This CDR3 comprises 15 residues. V was clipped by 5 bases and J by 4 bases; unmatched bases: 12. The CDR3 protein is CSAAPHAGAPDTQYF. The DNA of the CDR3 is TGCAGTGCTGCCCCCCACGCGGGAGCCCCAGATACGCAGTATTTT.

The chain has TRBV9 and TRBJ2-3, with TRBD2 as a possible D gene (6 bases). There are 15 residues in the CDR3. V lost 0 bases and J lost 6, with 14 bases in between. Germline CDR1 SGDLS, CDR2 YYNGEE. The CDR3 reads CASSVGSGSGDTQYF. The CDR3, as DNA: TGTGCCAGCAGCGTAGGTTCCGGGAGTGGGGATACGCAGTATTTT. Full variable domain (missing parts from reference TRBV9 and TRBJ2-3): DSGVTQTPKHLITATGQRVTLRCSPRSGDLSVYWYQQSLDQGLQFLIQYYNGEERAKGNILERFSAQQFPDLHSELNLSSLELGDSALYFCASSVGSGSGDTQYFGPGTRLTVL.

The chain links TRBV10-2 to TRBJ2-3, with TRBD2 matching over 7 bases. The CDR3 spans 14 residues. V was pared by 7 bases and J by 5 bases, with 9 bases of the junction left unmatched. Germline assignment: CDR1 WSHSY and CDR2 SAAADI. CDR3: CASKGLGAVDTQYF. The CDR3 region has the DNA TGCGCCAGCAAAGGACTAGGGGCGGTAGATACGCAGTATTTT.

There are a few counts of this clonotype. This chain connects TRBV20-1 to TRBJ1-2, with D perhaps matching TRBD1 (5 bases). Germline V gives CDR1 DFQATT, CDR2 SNEGSKA (reference sequence). V shed 4 bases and J shed 8 bases, with 17 bases lying between them. The CDR3 consists of 13 residues. The CDR3 here is CSATIREGGGYTF. The CDR3 region has the DNA TGCAGTGCTACTATCAGGGAGGGTGGCGGCTACACCTTC.

V gene TRBV29-1 combines with J gene TRBJ2-3, with D possibly being TRBD1 (5 bases). This CDR3 spans 15 amino acids. Germline CDR1 and CDR2: SQVTM and ANQGSEA. With 3 bases removed from V and 4 bases from J, the gap between germline ends came to 17 bases. In DNA form, the CDR3 reads TGCAGCGTTGATGGGGCGGAAACCTTCCCAGATACGCAGTATTTT. Translation: CSVDGAETFPDTQYF.

CDR3: CASSPGDRDGNIQYF. DNA of the CDR3: TGCGCCAGCAGCCCTGGGGACAGGGACGGGAACATTCAGTACTTC. This chain connects TRBV5-1 to TRBJ2-5, with 9 bases lining up with TRBD1. The J call could be wrong; TRBJ2-4 is a better fit for the DNA end. Per germline, CDR1 SGHRS and CDR2 YFSETQ. The length of the CDR3 is 15 residues.